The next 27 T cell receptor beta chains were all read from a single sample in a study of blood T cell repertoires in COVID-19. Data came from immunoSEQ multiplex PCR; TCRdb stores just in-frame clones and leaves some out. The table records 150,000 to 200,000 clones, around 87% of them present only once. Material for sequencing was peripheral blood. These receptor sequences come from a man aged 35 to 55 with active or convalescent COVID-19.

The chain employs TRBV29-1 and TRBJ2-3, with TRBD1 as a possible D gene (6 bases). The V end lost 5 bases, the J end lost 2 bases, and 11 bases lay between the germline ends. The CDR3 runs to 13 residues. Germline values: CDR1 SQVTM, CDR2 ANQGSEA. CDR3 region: CSVKGVSTDTQYF. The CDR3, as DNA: TGCAGCGTTAAGGGGGTTTCCACAGATACGCAGTATTTT.

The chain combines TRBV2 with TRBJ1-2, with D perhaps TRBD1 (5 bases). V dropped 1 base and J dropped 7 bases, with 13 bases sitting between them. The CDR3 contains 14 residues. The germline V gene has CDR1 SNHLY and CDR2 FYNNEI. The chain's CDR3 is CASSEGRVWSGYTF. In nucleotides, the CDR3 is TGTGCCAGCAGTGAAGGCAGGGTATGGTCTGGCTACACCTTC.

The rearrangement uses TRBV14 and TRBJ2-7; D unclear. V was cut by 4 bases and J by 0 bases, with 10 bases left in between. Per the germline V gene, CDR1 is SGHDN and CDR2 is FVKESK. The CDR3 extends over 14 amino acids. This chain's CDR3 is CASSLDIGSYEQYF. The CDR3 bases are TGTGCCAGCAGCCTCGACATCGGCTCCTACGAGCAGTACTTC. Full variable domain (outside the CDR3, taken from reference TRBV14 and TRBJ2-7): EAGVTQFPSHSVIEKGQTVTLRCDPISGHDNLYWYRRVMGKEIKFLLHFVKESKQDESGMPNNRFLAERTGGTYSTLKVQPAELEDSGVYFCASSLDIGSYEQYFGPGTRLTVT.

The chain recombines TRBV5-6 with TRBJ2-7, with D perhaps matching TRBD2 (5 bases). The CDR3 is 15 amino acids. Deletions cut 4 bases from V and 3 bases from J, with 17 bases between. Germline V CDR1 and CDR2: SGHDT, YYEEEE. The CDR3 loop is CASSLNPGGGYEQYF. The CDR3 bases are TGTGCCAGCAGCCTTAACCCCGGCGGAGGCTACGAGCAGTACTTC.

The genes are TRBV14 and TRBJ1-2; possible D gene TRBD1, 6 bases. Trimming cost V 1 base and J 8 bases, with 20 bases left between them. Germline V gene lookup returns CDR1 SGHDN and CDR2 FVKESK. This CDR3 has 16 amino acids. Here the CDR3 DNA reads TGTGCCAGCAGCCAAGCGCGGGGGGCCCACTCGGGAGGCTACACCTTC. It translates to CASSQARGAHSGGYTF.

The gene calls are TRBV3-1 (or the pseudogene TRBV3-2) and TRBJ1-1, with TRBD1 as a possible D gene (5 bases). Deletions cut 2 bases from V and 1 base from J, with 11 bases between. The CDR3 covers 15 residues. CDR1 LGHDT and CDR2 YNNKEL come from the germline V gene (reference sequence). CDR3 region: CASSQQGAGNTEAFF. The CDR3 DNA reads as TGTGCCAGCAGCCAACAAGGGGCCGGGAACACTGAAGCTTTCTTT.

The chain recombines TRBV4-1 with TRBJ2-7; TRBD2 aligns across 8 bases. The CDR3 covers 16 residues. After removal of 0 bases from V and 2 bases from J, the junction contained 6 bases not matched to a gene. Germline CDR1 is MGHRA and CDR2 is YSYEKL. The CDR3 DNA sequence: TGCGCCAGCAGCCAAGACCGAGCGGGGGATACCTACGAGCAGTACTTC. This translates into CASSQDRAGDTYEQYF.

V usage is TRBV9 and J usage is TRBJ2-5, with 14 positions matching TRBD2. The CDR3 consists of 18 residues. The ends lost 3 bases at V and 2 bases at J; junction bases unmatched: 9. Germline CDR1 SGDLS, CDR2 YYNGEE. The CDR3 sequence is CASSAGLAGGRQQETQYF. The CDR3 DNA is TGTGCCAGCAGCGCCGGACTAGCGGGGGGCCGCCAACAAGAGACCCAGTACTTC.

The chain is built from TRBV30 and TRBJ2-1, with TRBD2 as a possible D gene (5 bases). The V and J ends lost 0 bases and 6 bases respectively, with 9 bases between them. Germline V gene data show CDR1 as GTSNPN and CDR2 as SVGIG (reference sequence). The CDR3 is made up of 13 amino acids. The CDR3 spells CAWSVGLANEQFF. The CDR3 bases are TGTGCCTGGAGTGTTGGCCTAGCCAATGAGCAGTTCTTC.

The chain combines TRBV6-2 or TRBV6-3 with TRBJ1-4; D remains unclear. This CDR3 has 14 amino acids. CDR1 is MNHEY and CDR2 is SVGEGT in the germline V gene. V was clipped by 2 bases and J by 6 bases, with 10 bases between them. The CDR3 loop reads CASSYREFDEKLFF. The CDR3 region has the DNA TGTGCCAGCAGTTACCGGGAGTTCGATGAAAAACTGTTTTTT.

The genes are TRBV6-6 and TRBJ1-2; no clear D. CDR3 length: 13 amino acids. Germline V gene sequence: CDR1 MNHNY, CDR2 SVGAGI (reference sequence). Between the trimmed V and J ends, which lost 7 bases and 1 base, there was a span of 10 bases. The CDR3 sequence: CASKSERNYGYTF. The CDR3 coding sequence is TGTGCCAGCAAAAGTGAGCGTAACTATGGCTACACCTTC.

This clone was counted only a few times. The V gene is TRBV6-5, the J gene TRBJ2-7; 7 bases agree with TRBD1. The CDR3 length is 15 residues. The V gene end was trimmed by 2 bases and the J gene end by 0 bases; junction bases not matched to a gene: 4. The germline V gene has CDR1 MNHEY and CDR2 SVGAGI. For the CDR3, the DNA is TGTGCCAGCAGTTACAAGGCAGGGGGCTCCTACGAGCAGTACTTC. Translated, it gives CASSYKAGGSYEQYF.

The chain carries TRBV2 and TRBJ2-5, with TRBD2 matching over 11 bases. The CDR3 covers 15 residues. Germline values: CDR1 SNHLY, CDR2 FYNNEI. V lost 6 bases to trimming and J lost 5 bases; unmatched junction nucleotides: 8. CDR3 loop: CASRPRASGGETQYF. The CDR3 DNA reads TGTGCCAGCAGGCCGAGGGCTAGCGGGGGGGAGACCCAGTACTTC.

The CDR3 nucleotides read TGTGCCAGCAGCCATCAGATCGGGGGTAGCTCCTACAATGAGCAGTTCTTC. Its translation is CASSHQIGGSSYNEQFF. The rearrangement joins TRBV7-9 to TRBJ2-1; the D gene is possibly TRBD2 (6 bases). CDR1 and CDR2 (germline): SEHNR, FQNEAQ (reference sequence). CDR3 length: 17 residues. The V end lost 5 bases, the J end lost 0 bases, and 17 bases lay between the germline ends.

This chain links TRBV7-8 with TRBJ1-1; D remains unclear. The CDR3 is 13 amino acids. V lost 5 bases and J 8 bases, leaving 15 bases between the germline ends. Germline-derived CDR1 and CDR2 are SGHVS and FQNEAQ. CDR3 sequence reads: CASSPSVEREAFF. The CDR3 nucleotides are TGTGCCAGCAGCCCCAGCGTCGAGAGGGAAGCTTTCTTT.

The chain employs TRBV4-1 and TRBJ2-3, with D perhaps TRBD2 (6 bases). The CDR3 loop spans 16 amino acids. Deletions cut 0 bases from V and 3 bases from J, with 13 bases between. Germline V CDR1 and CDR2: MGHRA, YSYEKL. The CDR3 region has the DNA TGCGCCAGCAGCCAAGATCTGGGGGGAGTAACAGATACGCAGTATTTT. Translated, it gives CASSQDLGGVTDTQYF.

CDR3 DNA sequence: TGTGCCAGCAGCCTACACAGGGCAGGCTATGGCTACACCTTC. It yields the protein CASSLHRAGYGYTF. The chain has TRBV5-5 and TRBJ1-2, with D possibly TRBD1 on 6 matching bases. Germline V gene data show CDR1 as SGHKS and CDR2 as YYEKEE (reference sequence). The CDR3 covers 14 residues. The germline V and J ends were trimmed by 4 bases and 4 bases, with 14 bases remaining between them.

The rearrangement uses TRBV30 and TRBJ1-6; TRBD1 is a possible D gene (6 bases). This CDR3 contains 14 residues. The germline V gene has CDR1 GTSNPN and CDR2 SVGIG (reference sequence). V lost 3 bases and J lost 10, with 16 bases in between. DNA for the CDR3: TGTGCCTGGAGGCAACAGGGTCGGGAATCACCCCTCCACTTT. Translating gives CAWRQQGRESPLHF. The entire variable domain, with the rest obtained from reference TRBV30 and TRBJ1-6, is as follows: SQTIHQWPATLVQPVGSPLSLECTVEGTSNPNLYWYRQAAGRGLQLLFYSVGIGQISSEVPQNLSASRPQDRQFILSSKKLLLSDSGFYLCAWRQQGRESPLHFGNGTRLTVT.

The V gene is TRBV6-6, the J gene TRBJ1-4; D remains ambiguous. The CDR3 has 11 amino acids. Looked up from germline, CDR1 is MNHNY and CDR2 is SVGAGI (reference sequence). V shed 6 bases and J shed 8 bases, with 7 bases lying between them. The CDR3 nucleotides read TGTGCCAGCAGAAACGCGGAAAAACTGTTTTTT. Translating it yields CASRNAEKLFF.

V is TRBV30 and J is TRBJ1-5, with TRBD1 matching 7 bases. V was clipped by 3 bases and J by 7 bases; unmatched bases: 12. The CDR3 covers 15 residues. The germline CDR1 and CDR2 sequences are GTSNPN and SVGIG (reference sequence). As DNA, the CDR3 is TGTGCCTGGAGCTCAAAACAGGGGAAGGGGCAGCCCCAGCATTTT. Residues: CAWSSKQGKGQPQHF.

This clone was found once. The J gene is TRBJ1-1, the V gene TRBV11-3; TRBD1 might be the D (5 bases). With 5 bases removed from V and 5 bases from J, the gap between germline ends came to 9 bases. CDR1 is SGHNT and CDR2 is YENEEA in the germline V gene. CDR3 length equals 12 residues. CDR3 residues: CASSHGGTEAFF. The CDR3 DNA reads TGTGCCAGCAGCCACGGGGGAACTGAAGCTTTCTTT.

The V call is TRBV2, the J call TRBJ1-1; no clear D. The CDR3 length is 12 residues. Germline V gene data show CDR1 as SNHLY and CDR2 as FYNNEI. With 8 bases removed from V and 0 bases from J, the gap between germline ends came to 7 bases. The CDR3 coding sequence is TGTGCCAGCTTACTTATGAACACTGAAGCTTTCTTT. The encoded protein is CASLLMNTEAFF.

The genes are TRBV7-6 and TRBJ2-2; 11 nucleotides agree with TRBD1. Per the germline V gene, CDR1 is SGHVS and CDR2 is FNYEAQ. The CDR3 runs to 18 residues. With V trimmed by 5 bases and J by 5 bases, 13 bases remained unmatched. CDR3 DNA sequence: TGTGCCAGCAGCCTACAAAGGACAGGGGGCGCTGGGACCGGGGAGCTGTTTTTT. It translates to CASSLQRTGGAGTGELFF.

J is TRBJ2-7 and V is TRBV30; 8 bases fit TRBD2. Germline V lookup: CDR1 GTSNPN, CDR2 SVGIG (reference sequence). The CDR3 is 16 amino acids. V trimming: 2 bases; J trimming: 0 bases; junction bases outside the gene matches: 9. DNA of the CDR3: TGTGCCTGGAGTCGCGGGGGGACGGCCACCTCCTACGAGCAGTACTTC. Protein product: CAWSRGGTATSYEQYF.

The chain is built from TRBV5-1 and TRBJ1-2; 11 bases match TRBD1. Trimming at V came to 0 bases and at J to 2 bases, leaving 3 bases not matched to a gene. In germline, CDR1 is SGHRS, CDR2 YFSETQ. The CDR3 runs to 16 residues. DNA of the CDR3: TGCGCCAGCAGCTTGGGGACAGGGGGCAACAACTATGGCTACACCTTC. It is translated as CASSLGTGGNNYGYTF.

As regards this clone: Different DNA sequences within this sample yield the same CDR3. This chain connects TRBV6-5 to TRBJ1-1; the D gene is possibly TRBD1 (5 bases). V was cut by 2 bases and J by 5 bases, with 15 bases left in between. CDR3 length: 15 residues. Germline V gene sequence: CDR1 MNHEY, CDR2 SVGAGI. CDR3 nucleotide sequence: TGTGCCAGCAGTTACGGCAGGGTCGGGGGGACTGAAGCTTTCTTT. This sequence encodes CASSYGRVGGTEAFF.

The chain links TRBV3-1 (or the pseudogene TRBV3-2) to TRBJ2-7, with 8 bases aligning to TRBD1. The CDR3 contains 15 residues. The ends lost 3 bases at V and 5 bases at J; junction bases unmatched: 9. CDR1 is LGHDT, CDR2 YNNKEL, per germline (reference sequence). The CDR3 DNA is TGTGCCAGCAGCCATAAAAACGACAGGGGTAACGAGCAGTACTTC. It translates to CASSHKNDRGNEQYF.